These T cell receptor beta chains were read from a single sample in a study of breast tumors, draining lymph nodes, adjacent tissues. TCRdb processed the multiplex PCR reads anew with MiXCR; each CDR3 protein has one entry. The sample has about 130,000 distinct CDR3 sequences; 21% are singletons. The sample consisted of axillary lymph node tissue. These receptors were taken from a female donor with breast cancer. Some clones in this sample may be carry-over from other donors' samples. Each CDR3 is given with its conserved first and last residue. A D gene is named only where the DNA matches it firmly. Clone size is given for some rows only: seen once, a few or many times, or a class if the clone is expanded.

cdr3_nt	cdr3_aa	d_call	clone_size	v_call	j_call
TGCGCCAGCAGATTCGCCGGGACGGAGAACTATGGCTACACCTTC	CASRFAGTENYGYTF	-	many	TRBV5-1	TRBJ1-2
TGCGCCAGCAGCTTGTTGGGTGGGGGATCGGGCAATGAGCAGTTCTTC	CASSLLGGGSGNEQFF	-	many	TRBV5-1	TRBJ2-1
TGTGCCAGCTGGGCGAGACTAGCGGACAGATACGAGCAGTACTTC	CASWARLADRYEQYF	TRBD2	many	TRBV27	TRBJ2-7
TGTGCCAGCAGCTTGACAGCCTCTGGAAACACCATATATTTT	CASSLTASGNTIYF	-	-	TRBV7-3	TRBJ1-3
TGTGCCAGCAGTTTCAATCAGGGCCACTATGGCTACACCTTC	CASSFNQGHYGYTF	-	-	TRBV28	TRBJ1-2
TGTGCCAGCAGTGCCGGGACAGCCGGCGCTGAAGCTTTCTTT	CASSAGTAGAEAFF	TRBD1	-	TRBV12-3/TRBV12-4	TRBJ1-1
TGTGCCACCAGTGATGGGGAATACTACGAGCAGTACTTC	CATSDGEYYEQYF	-	many	TRBV24-1	TRBJ2-7
TGTGCCACGGGGCTAGCGGAGAACGTGAATGAGCAGTTCTTC	CATGLAENVNEQFF	TRBD2	many	TRBV19	TRBJ2-1
TGCAGTGCTAGAGACTTGGGACAGGGATATTTGAACTATGGCTACACCTTC	CSARDLGQGYLNYGYTF	TRBD1	many	TRBV20-1	TRBJ1-2
TGCAGTGCTAGAGCGGGAGACGGGGTCAACAATGAGCAGTTCTTC	CSARAGDGVNNEQFF	-	many	TRBV20-1	TRBJ2-1
TGTGCCAGCAGCCAAGTTGGCCGGACTAGCGGCTACAATGAGCAGTTCTTC	CASSQVGRTSGYNEQFF	TRBD2	many	TRBV14	TRBJ2-1
TGTGCCAGCACTTCGCGCCAGGCGTCTTCCTACGAGCAGTACTTC	CASTSRQASSYEQYF	-	many	TRBV27	TRBJ2-7
TGTGCCAGCAGCTTAACTAGCGGGGGTTTCTCCTACAATGAGCAGTTCTTC	CASSLTSGGFSYNEQFF	TRBD2	many	TRBV7-9	TRBJ2-1
TGCGCCAGCAGCCGCGGGGGAGTAGGGGATGGCTACACCTTC	CASSRGGVGDGYTF	-	many	TRBV5-1	TRBJ1-2
TGTGCCAGCACCCCGAGACAGGGGGCGTACGAGCAGTACTTC	CASTPRQGAYEQYF	TRBD1	many	TRBV6-1	TRBJ2-7
TGCGCCAGCAGCCACCCGGGACAGGGAACCTACGAGCAGTACTTC	CASSHPGQGTYEQYF	TRBD1	many	TRBV4-1	TRBJ2-7
TGTGCCAGCAGCTTAGATTTGACAGGGCTCAATGAGCAGTTCTTC	CASSLDLTGLNEQFF	TRBD1	many	TRBV11-2	TRBJ2-1
TGTGCCAGCAGTTACTCTGTGGATCAGCCCCAGCATTTT	CASSYSVDQPQHF	-	many	TRBV6-5	TRBJ1-5
TGTGCCAGCAGCGCAGTCGCGGGCGGGGAGCTGTTTTTT	CASSAVAGGELFF	-	many	TRBV11-2	TRBJ2-2
TGTGCCAGCAGTCCCCGCTCCAGAAACACCATATATTTT	CASSPRSRNTIYF	-	few	TRBV12-3/TRBV12-4	TRBJ1-3
TGTGCCAGCAGTTATACTAGCTCTGAGACCCAGTACTTC	CASSYTSSETQYF	-	many	TRBV2	TRBJ2-5
TGTGCCACCAGCAGAGAAAGAACAGGGGGCTACGAGCAGTACTTC	CATSRERTGGYEQYF	TRBD1	many	TRBV15	TRBJ2-7
TGTGCCAGTAGTATAGGGTGGGCACAAAACATTCAGTACTTC	CASSIGWAQNIQYF	-	-	TRBV19	TRBJ2-4
TGTGCCAGCTCACCACCGGTGCGAGATGGCTACACCTTC	CASSPPVRDGYTF	-	many	TRBV18	TRBJ1-2
TGCGCCAGCAGCCAATTGGGGGCTTTCAGGACTGAAGCTTTCTTT	CASSQLGAFRTEAFF	-	few	TRBV4-1	TRBJ1-1
TGTGCCATCAGTGAGCCCGAGAGGGGAAACACCATATATTTT	CAISEPERGNTIYF	-	many	TRBV10-3	TRBJ1-3
TGTGCCAGCGCCGGGACTAGCGGGAGGGCAGGTGAGCAGTTCTTC	CASAGTSGRAGEQFF	TRBD2	many	TRBV6-6	TRBJ2-1
TGTGCCAGCAGCCAAGATCAATGGGGGATCAATGGCTACACCTTC	CASSQDQWGINGYTF	-	many	TRBV3-1	TRBJ1-2
TGTGCCAGCAGTTTCGGTACTAGCGGTCCCGGTTACGAGCAGTACTTC	CASSFGTSGPGYEQYF	TRBD2	many	TRBV28	TRBJ2-7
TGTGCCAGCAGTCCTTACAGGGGGGTAGGTGGCTACACCTTC	CASSPYRGVGGYTF	TRBD1	few	TRBV27	TRBJ1-2
TGTGCCAGCAGCTCTCCCAGGGGGCTAATTTCTGGAAACACCATATATTTT	CASSSPRGLISGNTIYF	TRBD1	-	TRBV28	TRBJ1-3
TGTGCCAGCAGCTTGGAGACAGGGGGAAACACCATATATTTT	CASSLETGGNTIYF	TRBD1	many	TRBV7-2	TRBJ1-3
TGTGCCAGCAGTCCTCGAATACAGAGGGTCGGGTACGAGCAGTACTTC	CASSPRIQRVGYEQYF	-	many	TRBV27	TRBJ2-7
TGCAGTGCTAGACCTAGTGGACTAGCGGGAGCTGAGCAGTTCTTC	CSARPSGLAGAEQFF	TRBD2	many	TRBV20-1	TRBJ2-1
TGTGCCAGCAGCTTAAGGCCCTCGGGCACTGAAGCTTTCTTT	CASSLRPSGTEAFF	-	-	TRBV13	TRBJ1-1
TGTGCCAGCAGCTTAAGACAGGGGGCGGACACCGGGGAGCTGTTTTTT	CASSLRQGADTGELFF	TRBD1	many	TRBV5-6	TRBJ2-2
TGTGCCAGCAGTGCCTACAGGGATACGAACACCGGGGAGCTGTTTTTT	CASSAYRDTNTGELFF	-	few	TRBV28	TRBJ2-2
TGTGCCAGCTCACCGGGACAGGGTGACTCTGGAAACACCATATATTTT	CASSPGQGDSGNTIYF	TRBD1	-	TRBV18	TRBJ1-3
TGTGCCAGCAGTTTCTACAGGGCGCGCAATCAGCCCCAGCATTTT	CASSFYRARNQPQHF	-	few	TRBV28	TRBJ1-5
TGTGCCATCAGTGGAAGAGCCCAGGGGTTCAATGAGCAGTTCTTC	CAISGRAQGFNEQFF	-	many	TRBV10-3	TRBJ2-1
TGTGCCAGCAAGGGGAGCTCTGGAAACACCATATATTTT	CASKGSSGNTIYF	-	many	TRBV12-3/TRBV12-4	TRBJ1-3
TGTGCCAGTAGTAAGAGGGGACAGGGGGTCTCTGGGGCCAACGTCCTGTCTTTC	CASSKRGQGVSGANVLSF	TRBD1	-	TRBV19	TRBJ2-6
TGTGCCAGCAGTTTGGGATCCCGAGCGATGGGAAACACCATATATTTT	CASSLGSRAMGNTIYF	-	-	TRBV28	TRBJ1-3
TGTGCCAGCAGTACCGAAGCGGGAGGGCCCGTTGAGCAGTTCTTC	CASSTEAGGPVEQFF	TRBD2	few	TRBV6-5	TRBJ2-1
TGTGCCAGCAGTGTTTTGTGGGTTCCAGATACGCAGTATTTT	CASSVLWVPDTQYF	-	many	TRBV6-1	TRBJ2-3
TGTGCCAGCAGCTTGGGACTTAATAGCAATCAGCCCCAGCATTTT	CASSLGLNSNQPQHF	-	many	TRBV5-6	TRBJ1-5
TGTGCCAGCAGCTTTGGGGGATCCCACACAGATACGCAGTATTTT	CASSFGGSHTDTQYF	-	many	TRBV5-4	TRBJ2-3
TGTGCCAGCAGTCTCAGGGGAAATGCAATATTGGATACGCAGTATTTT	CASSLRGNAILDTQYF	-	many	TRBV12-3/TRBV12-4	TRBJ2-3
TGTGCCAGCAGTTTATCCCTGGGTTATTATGGCTACACCTTC	CASSLSLGYYGYTF	-	many	TRBV27	TRBJ1-2
TGTGCCAGCAGTTCGGGCGCCCCCTACGAGCAGTACTTC	CASSSGAPYEQYF	-	many	TRBV12-3/TRBV12-4	TRBJ2-7
TGCAGTGCTAGAGATTACAGGGGTTCTGTTACCTACGAGCAGTACTTC	CSARDYRGSVTYEQYF	TRBD1	many	TRBV20-1	TRBJ2-7